The 32 T cell receptor beta chains below all came from one sample that was sequenced in a study of blood T cells in healthy people across ages. The second PCR ran about 6 to 11 cycles with a sample-barcoded 5' primer and J-beta primers. TCRdb redid the calling of the 5' RACE reads with MiXCR, one entry per CDR3 protein. The sample holds around 1.5 million distinct CDR3 sequences, about 32% seen once. What was sequenced was blood. The source of these receptors is a woman in her twenties or thirties in good health.

V usage is TRBV6-1 and J usage is TRBJ2-5; a weak D match, TRBD1 (5 bases). CDR3 length equals 12 residues. Between the trimmed V and J ends, which lost 7 bases and 5 bases, there was a span of 11 bases. CDR1 MNHNS and CDR2 SASEGT come from the germline V gene. CDR3 protein: CASTAGLETQYF. The CDR3 bases are TGTGCCAGCACAGCAGGGTTGGAGACCCAGTACTTC.

The chain combines TRBV3-1 with TRBJ1-2; TRBD1 is a possible D gene (5 bases). Trimming cost V 0 bases and J 7 bases, with 12 bases left between them. This CDR3 is 14 amino acids long. Germline CDR1 is LGHDT and CDR2 is YNNKEL (reference sequence). The CDR3 bases are TGTGCCAGCAGCCAAGACGCAGGAGGGGCTGGCTACACCTTC. Translation gives CASSQDAGGAGYTF.

In its sample, this clonotype was seen a few times. CDR3 in amino acids: CASSLGPGQGNSPLHF. The CDR3 DNA reads TGTGCCAGCAGCTTAGGCCCCGGACAGGGAAATTCACCCCTCCACTTT. The chain employs TRBV13 and TRBJ1-6; 8 positions match TRBD1. CDR3 length equals 16 residues. Germline CDR1 reads PRHDT; CDR2 reads FYEKMQ (reference sequence). The junction had 5 bases not matched to a gene; V was cut back by 0 bases and J by 7 bases.

V usage is TRBV20-1 and J usage is TRBJ1-6, with D uncertain. V was clipped by 7 bases and J by 7 bases, with 8 bases between them. This CDR3 is 11 amino acids long. The germline V gene has CDR1 DFQATT and CDR2 SNEGSKA (reference sequence). The CDR3 protein is CSVGPNSPLHF. The CDR3 region has the DNA TGCAGTGTCGGGCCCAATTCACCCCTCCACTTT.

J is TRBJ2-5 and V is TRBV6-1; 8 nucleotides match TRBD1. CDR1 and CDR2 from the germline V gene are MNHNS and SASEGT. The J segment lost 5 bases and the V segment lost 7 bases, leaving 15 bases of the junction unmatched. CDR3 length equals 16 residues. The CDR3 bases are TGTGCCAGCACTACCGGGGCAGGGGGCGGTTCGGAGACCCAGTACTTC. This codes for CASTTGAGGGSETQYF.

V gene TRBV1 combines with J gene TRBJ2-3; the D segment call TRBD1 is taken from the table without a DNA check. TRBV1 is noted as a pseudogene. The CDR3 is 17 residues long. As DNA, the CDR3 is TGCACCAGCAGCCCAGCCTGGGGCGGCCGGAGCACAGATACGCAGTATTTT. Its protein product is CTSSPAWGGRSTDTQYF.

This clonotype occurred a few times. The chain joins TRBV11-2 to TRBJ2-7; D gene ambiguous. The CDR3 covers 14 residues. Germline V CDR1 and CDR2: SGHAT, FQNNGV. The V end was cut by 1 base, the J end by 2 bases, with 9 bases between. CDR3 nucleotide sequence: TGTGCCAGCAGCTTAGGGGCGAACCCCTACGAGCAGTACTTC. It specifies CASSLGANPYEQYF.

The chain recombines TRBV11-2 with TRBJ2-7; 8 nucleotides agree with TRBD2. This CDR3 contains 16 residues. Per the germline V gene, CDR1 is SGHAT and CDR2 is FQNNGV. V was clipped by 2 bases and J by 1 base; unmatched bases: 7. CDR3 residues: CASSLFSTSGSYEQYF. The CDR3 DNA reads TGTGCCAGCAGCTTATTTTCAACTAGCGGTTCCTACGAGCAGTACTTC.

V is TRBV29-1 and J is TRBJ2-2, with D hard to call. Germline CDR1 reads SQVTM; CDR2 reads ANQGSEA. The CDR3 runs to 13 residues. V lost 1 base, J lost 4 bases, and 7 bases lay in between. This CDR3 reads CSVEVGGTGELFF. CDR3 DNA: TGCAGCGTTGAAGTGGGTGGCACCGGGGAGCTGTTTTTT.

The chain carries TRBV6-5 and TRBJ2-1; TRBD2 might be the D (6 bases). Germline V CDR1 and CDR2: MNHEY, SVGAGI. Deletions cut 1 base from V and 3 bases from J, with 16 bases between. This CDR3 is built from 17 residues. The CDR3 sequence: CASSYLPGTDNYNEQFF. As DNA, the CDR3 is TGTGCCAGCAGTTACTTACCCGGGACTGATAACTACAATGAGCAGTTCTTC.

This clonotype was counted only a few times. The chain couples TRBV9 to TRBJ2-5; D possibly corresponds to TRBD2 (6 bases). Germline V gene lookup returns CDR1 SGDLS and CDR2 YYNGEE. V was shortened by 3 bases and J by 3 bases, with 12 bases between the two germline ends. There are 14 residues in the CDR3. In DNA, the CDR3 is TGTGCCAGCAGCGCCCCGGAGGGTAAAGAGACCCAGTACTTC. The encoded protein is CASSAPEGKETQYF.

J is TRBJ2-4 and V is TRBV27, with unresolved D. V was pared by 7 bases and J by 0 bases, with 13 bases between. Germline CDR1 reads MNHEY; CDR2 reads SMNVEV (reference sequence). The CDR3 totals 15 residues. The CDR3 here is CASIDPDLAKNIQYF. In nucleotides, the CDR3 is TGTGCCAGCATCGATCCGGATCTAGCCAAAAACATTCAGTACTTC.

This clonotype was counted a single time. The rearrangement joins TRBV5-6 to TRBJ1-1; D is ambiguous. V lost 4 bases and J lost 5, with 9 bases in between. This CDR3 spans 12 amino acids. Germline V gene sequence: CDR1 SGHDT, CDR2 YYEEEE. DNA for the CDR3: TGTGCCAGCAGCCGGTATGGAACTGAAGCTTTCTTT. Protein sequence: CASSRYGTEAFF.

This chain joins TRBV5-1 and TRBJ2-3; D possibly corresponds to TRBD1 (5 bases). V dropped 8 bases and J dropped 2 bases, with 18 bases sitting between them. The CDR3 is made up of 15 amino acids. Looked up from germline, CDR1 is SGHRS and CDR2 is YFSETQ. The CDR3 region is CARRTDKYFTDTQYF. The CDR3 nucleotides read TGCGCCAGAAGAACGGACAAATACTTCACAGATACGCAGTATTTT.

V and J are TRBV29-1 and TRBJ1-2; D uncertain. Looked up from germline, CDR1 is SQVTM and CDR2 is ANQGSEA. Trimming shortened V by 5 bases and J by 7 bases, and 14 bases separated the two germline ends. This CDR3 has 12 amino acids. The CDR3 protein is CSVQSGISGYTF. Written as DNA, the CDR3 is TGCAGCGTTCAGTCCGGCATTAGTGGCTACACCTTC.

The table lists this clonotype with a few counts. The chain has TRBV2 and TRBJ1-4; TRBD1 is a possible D gene (5 bases). Germline loops: CDR1 SNHLY, CDR2 FYNNEI. V lost 10 bases to trimming and J lost 5 bases, with 17 bases between them. CDR3 length: 14 amino acids. The chain's CDR3 is CATRLDSKNEKLFF. The CDR3 DNA sequence: TGTGCCACACGACTCGACAGTAAAAATGAAAAACTGTTTTTT.

This clonotype was seen a handful of times. The J gene is TRBJ1-1, the V gene TRBV12-3 or TRBV12-4; 7 bases map to TRBD1. The junction had 16 bases not matched to a gene; V was cut back by 5 bases and J by 7 bases. This CDR3 has 16 amino acids. The CDR3 DNA sequence: TGTGCCAGCAGTACGACAGGGTTTTCGGTGTACGGTGAAGCTTTCTTT. As protein: CASSTTGFSVYGEAFF.

V gene TRBV12-3 or TRBV12-4 combines with J gene TRBJ2-1, with D possibly being TRBD2 (6 bases). Trimming pared 3 bases from V and 3 bases from J, leaving 12 bases between. The CDR3 consists of 15 residues. The DNA for the CDR3 is TGTGCCAGCAGTTTTCGGGACGGGGGCTACAATGAGCAGTTCTTC. Translating it yields CASSFRDGGYNEQFF.

The genes are TRBV18 and TRBJ1-1, with D tentatively TRBD1 (5 bases). This CDR3 has 14 residues. The germline V and J ends were trimmed by 8 bases and 9 bases, with 22 bases remaining between them. Germline V lookup: CDR1 KGHSH, CDR2 LQKENI. CDR3 DNA sequence: TGTGCCAGCCCAGGCGCCACCCGACAGCTTAAAGCTTTCTTT. Translated, it gives CASPGATRQLKAFF. The whole variable domain, remainder taken from reference TRBV18 and TRBJ1-1, is NAGVMQNPRHLVRRRGQEARLRCSPMKGHSHVYWYRQLPEEGLKFMVYLQKENIIDESGMPKERFSAEFPKEGPSILRIQQVVRGDSAAYFCASPGATRQLKAFFGQGTRLTVV.

This clonotype has only a few counts. The chain recombines TRBV5-1 with TRBJ1-5; no definite D call. Germline CDR1 and CDR2: SGHRS and YFSETQ. V shed 0 bases and J shed 5 bases, with 6 bases lying between them. The CDR3 contains 13 residues. The CDR3 region has the DNA TGCGCCAGCAGCTTGGAGCCCGATCAGCCCCAGCATTTT. Translated, it gives CASSLEPDQPQHF.

In its sample, this clonotype was seen many times. The chain uses TRBV27 and TRBJ2-3, with 8 bases lining up with TRBD2. V dropped 3 bases and J dropped 1; count of bases not matched to a gene: 6. The germline V gene has CDR1 MNHEY and CDR2 SMNVEV (reference sequence). CDR3 length: 16 amino acids. The CDR3 bases are TGTGCCAGCAGTTTTGATAGCGGGATAGGCACAGATACGCAGTATTTT. It translates to CASSFDSGIGTDTQYF.

This clonotype has at least ten counts. The V gene is TRBV4-1, the J gene TRBJ2-3; the D gene is possibly TRBD1 (5 bases). The V gene lost 0 bases and the J gene lost 3 bases, with 13 bases spanning the gap. The length of the CDR3 is 16 residues. Germline V lookup: CDR1 MGHRA, CDR2 YSYEKL. CDR3 loop: CASSQDKGLVTDTQYF. The DNA for the CDR3 is TGCGCCAGCAGCCAAGATAAGGGGCTAGTAACAGATACGCAGTATTTT.

The chain joins TRBV6-2 or TRBV6-3 to TRBJ1-2; D is possibly TRBD1 (5 bases). The germline V and J ends were trimmed by 6 bases and 6 bases, with 17 bases remaining between them. The germline CDR1 and CDR2 sequences are MNHEY and SVGEGT. This CDR3 has 14 amino acids. The CDR3 DNA is TGTGCCAGCAGGCTTGACAGCGTTCTACATGGCTACACCTTC. This gives the protein CASRLDSVLHGYTF.

This clonotype was counted only a few times. The gene calls are TRBV6-6 and TRBJ2-6; D perhaps matches TRBD2 (5 bases). Trimming shortened V by 5 bases and J by 0 bases, and 11 bases separated the two germline ends. The CDR3 consists of 16 residues. Germline V gene lookup returns CDR1 MNHNY and CDR2 SVGAGI (reference sequence). As DNA, the CDR3 is TGTGCCAGCAGTGGACTCCAGGACTCTGGGGCCAACGTCCTGACTTTC. It encodes CASSGLQDSGANVLTF.

The gene calls are TRBV5-1 and TRBJ2-2; 10 nucleotides align to TRBD2. J gave up 5 bases and V 1 base, and 8 bases lay outside the gene matches. Looked up from germline, CDR1 is SGHRS and CDR2 is YFSETQ. The CDR3 spans 17 residues. CDR3 nucleotide sequence: TGCGCCAGCAGCTTGACAGCGGGGGGGCCGGGGACCGGGGAGCTGTTTTTT. Encoded protein: CASSLTAGGPGTGELFF.

The CDR3 sequence: CASSLVDRDGAGELFF. For the CDR3, the DNA is TGTGCCAGCAGCTTGGTTGACAGGGACGGTGCCGGGGAGCTGTTTTTT. The chain has TRBV5-6 and TRBJ2-2; the match to TRBD1 covers 7 bases. Germline V gives CDR1 SGHDT, CDR2 YYEEEE. This CDR3 is built from 16 residues. V was pared by 0 bases and J by 6 bases, with 8 bases of the junction left unmatched.

In the case of this clonotype: One end of the junction varies from germline; a read error may be responsible. The chain links TRBV11-2 to TRBJ2-1; D call uncertain. The CDR3 runs 16 residues. Germline lookup yields CDR1 SGHAT and CDR2 FQNNGV. CDR3 sequence reads: CASSTIAHGSYDEQFF. The CDR3 nucleotides read TGTGCCAGCAGCACAATAGCCCATGGCTCCTACGATGAGCAGTTCTTC.

CDR3 nucleotides: TGTGCCAGCAGTTTCGGCAGGGCAGGGCACGAGCAGTACTTC. Encoded protein: CASSFGRAGHEQYF. This sequence joins TRBV12-3 or TRBV12-4 and TRBJ2-7, with D maybe TRBD1 (5 bases). CDR3 size: 14 residues. V gave up 3 bases and J gave up 5 bases, with 14 bases separating them.

Note on this clonotype: Lacking the conserved final phenylalanine or tryptophan, this CDR3 likely reflects a read error. The V and J genes are TRBV12-3 or TRBV12-4 and TRBJ2-7; 7 bases fit TRBD1. CDR3 size: 14 residues. J gave up 5 bases and V 2 bases, and 6 bases lay outside the gene matches. The CDR3, as DNA: TGTGCCAGCAGTTTATTGAACAGGGGTAACGAGCAGTACTTA. Translated, it gives CASSLLNRGNEQYL.

The chain recombines TRBV20-1 with TRBJ2-1; 8 bases match TRBD2. Germline V CDR1 and CDR2: DFQATT, SNEGSKA (reference sequence). This CDR3 comprises 14 residues. V lost 6 bases to trimming and J lost 6 bases; unmatched junction nucleotides: 10. The CDR3 is CSAPLPGGPNEQFF. The CDR3 DNA reads TGCAGTGCCCCCTTACCGGGAGGGCCCAATGAGCAGTTCTTC.

The chain carries TRBV7-6 and TRBJ2-5; 7 bases match TRBD2. The V gene end was trimmed by 5 bases and the J gene end by 3 bases; junction bases not matched to a gene: 9. Germline values: CDR1 SGHVS, CDR2 FNYEAQ. This CDR3 contains 15 residues. The CDR3 region is CASSPFERGEETQYF. The CDR3 nucleotides read TGTGCCAGCAGCCCGTTCGAGCGGGGCGAAGAGACCCAGTACTTC.

The chain combines TRBV30 with TRBJ2-4, with 8 nucleotides matching TRBD1. CDR3 length: 13 amino acids. The germline CDR1 and CDR2 sequences are GTSNPN and SVGIG (reference sequence). The J segment lost 15 bases and the V segment lost 3 bases, leaving 13 bases of the junction unmatched. In nucleotides, the CDR3 is TGTGCCTGGAGAAGGCAGGGGGCGGGCGAGCTGTACTTC. Translated: CAWRRQGAGELYF.